This T cell receptor beta chain was retrieved from a study of cytomegalovirus exposure and HLA in healthy donors. Findings and caveats of the study: Exclusion applied to some V segments, including TRBV6-2 and TRBV6-3, as they were indistinguishable. HLA alleles showed associations with 15,000 to 20,000 TCR beta sequences in a later analysis, at a 0.05 false discovery rate. Using the classifier, cytomegalovirus status was reportedly diagnosed with high specificity and sensitivity.

The PCR was carried out with 60 Vbeta primers and 13 Jbeta primers. TCRdb's copy holds only in-frame clones and misses some; the assay was immunoSEQ multiplex PCR. Among almost 200,000 clones listed, roughly 85% were seen once. Remarks on this clone: No antigen is known for it.

The donors were healthy bone marrow donors. This CDR3 has 14 residues. Germline V CDR1 and CDR2: MDHEN, SYDVKM. The V gene end was trimmed by 4 bases and the J gene end by 8 bases; junction bases not matched to a gene: 7. Sequenced sample: PBMCs. The chain uses TRBV28 and TRBJ1-4, with 7 bases aligning to TRBD1. The receptor was derived from a woman aged 50 to 65 in good health and CMV-seronegative. CDR3 in DNA: TGTGCCAGCAGTTCTACAGGGGAAGGGGAAAAACTGTTTTTT. Translating gives CASSSTGEGEKLFF.